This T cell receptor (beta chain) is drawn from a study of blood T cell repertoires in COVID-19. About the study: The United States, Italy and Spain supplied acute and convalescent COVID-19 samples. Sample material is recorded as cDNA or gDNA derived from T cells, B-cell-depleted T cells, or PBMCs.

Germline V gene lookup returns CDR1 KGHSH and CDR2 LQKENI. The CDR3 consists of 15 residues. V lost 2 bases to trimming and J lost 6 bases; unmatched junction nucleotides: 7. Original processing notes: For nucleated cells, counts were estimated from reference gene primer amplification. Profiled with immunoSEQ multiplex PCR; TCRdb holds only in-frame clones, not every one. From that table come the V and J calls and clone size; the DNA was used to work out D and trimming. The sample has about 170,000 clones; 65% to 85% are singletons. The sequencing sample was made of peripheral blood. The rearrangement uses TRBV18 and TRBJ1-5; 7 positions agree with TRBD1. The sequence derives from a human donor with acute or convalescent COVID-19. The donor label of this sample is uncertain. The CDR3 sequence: CASSPNTGAGQPQHF. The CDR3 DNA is TGTGCCAGCTCACCAAATACAGGGGCCGGTCAGCCCCAGCATTTT.